The 26 T cell receptor beta chains in this list originate from one sample, sequenced in a study of blood T cell repertoires in COVID-19. Using immunoSEQ multiplex PCR, the repertoire was profiled, and TCRdb retains in-frame clones only, with some absent. The repertoire holds 200,000 to 250,000 clones, approximately 85% seen once, with more than 2% in the top ten. Material for sequencing was peripheral blood. These TCRs come from a woman aged 70-85 years with COVID-19, enrolled during active disease.

J is TRBJ2-7 and V is TRBV6-2 or TRBV6-3; D is perhaps TRBD1 (6 bases). Germline V gives CDR1 MNHEY, CDR2 SVGEGT. The ends were cut back, 0 bases at V and 4 bases at J, with 13 bases in the middle. The CDR3 covers 15 residues. In DNA, the CDR3 is TGTGCCAGCAGTTACTCACAGGGAGAAGTTTACGAGCAGTACTTC. Translated, it gives CASSYSQGEVYEQYF.

J is TRBJ2-1 and V is TRBV19, with 12 bases that match TRBD2. Germline lookup yields CDR1 LNHDA and CDR2 SQIVND (reference sequence). With V trimmed by 3 bases and J by 7 bases, 4 bases remained unmatched. The CDR3 has 15 amino acids. The CDR3 reads CASSIASGRVNEQFF. The DNA for the CDR3 is TGTGCCAGTAGTATCGCTAGCGGGAGGGTTAATGAGCAGTTCTTC.

The chain links TRBV5-1 to TRBJ2-7, with 8 positions matching TRBD2. This CDR3 has 15 residues. The trim removed 6 bases at V and 3 bases at J, leaving 11 bases unmatched. The germline gives CDR1 SGHRS, CDR2 YFSETQ. For the CDR3, the DNA is TGCGCCAGCAACTCCTTCCGGGGGGGCCTCTACGAGCAGTACTTC. Translation: CASNSFRGGLYEQYF.

The chain uses TRBV19 and TRBJ2-7, with 7 nucleotides matching TRBD1. Germline V gene lookup returns CDR1 LNHDA and CDR2 SQIVND (reference sequence). The CDR3 has 15 residues. V dropped 5 bases and J dropped 0; count of bases not matched to a gene: 7. The CDR3 DNA is TGTGCCAGTAGTGCCGGACAGGATTCCTCCTACGAGCAGTACTTC. It translates to CASSAGQDSSYEQYF.

This rearrangement joins TRBV2 to TRBJ1-2, with a weak D call TRBD1 (6 bases). The V end lost 3 bases, the J end lost 4 bases, and 12 bases lay between the germline ends. From germline, CDR1 is SNHLY and CDR2 FYNNEI. This CDR3 comprises 14 residues. The CDR3 nucleotides are TGTGCCAGCAGTGAGGGGGGGCTGGCCTATGGCTACACCTTC. It yields the protein CASSEGGLAYGYTF. The full variable domain, completed using reference TRBV2 and TRBJ1-2, is EPEVTQTPSHQVTQMGQEVILRCVPISNHLYFYWYRQILGQKVEFLVSFYNNEISEKSEIFDDQFSVERPDGSNFTLKIRSTKLEDSAMYFCASSEGGLAYGYTFGSGTRLTVV.

The V and J genes are TRBV6-5 and TRBJ2-3; a weak D match, TRBD2 (6 bases). The germline V and J ends were trimmed by 2 bases and 1 base, with 13 bases remaining between them. The CDR3 is 16 amino acids. Germline CDR1 reads MNHEY; CDR2 reads SVGAGI. The chain's CDR3 is CASSYVSGGGTDTQYF. Written as DNA, the CDR3 is TGTGCCAGCAGTTACGTCAGTGGCGGGGGCACAGATACGCAGTATTTT.

Details on this clone: Different DNA sequences within this sample yield the same CDR3. The chain couples TRBV4-1 to TRBJ1-5; D is unclear. The V gene lost 0 bases and the J gene lost 0 bases, with 6 bases spanning the gap. Germline values: CDR1 MGHRA, CDR2 YSYEKL. The length of the CDR3 is 15 residues. The DNA for the CDR3 is TGCGCCAGCAGCCAAGAGCGAGGTAGCAATCAGCCCCAGCATTTT. Its protein is CASSQERGSNQPQHF.

V is TRBV18 and J is TRBJ1-4; no firm D call. Trimming shortened V by 4 bases and J by 1 base, and 7 bases separated the two germline ends. The CDR3 runs to 14 residues. Germline lookup yields CDR1 KGHSH and CDR2 LQKENI. CDR3 amino acids: CASSRSETNEKLFF. The DNA of the CDR3 is TGTGCCAGCTCACGATCAGAAACTAATGAAAAACTGTTTTTT.

The chain combines TRBV6-2 or TRBV6-3 with TRBJ1-2, with TRBD1 matching over 8 bases. V trimming: 0 bases; J trimming: 8 bases; junction bases outside the gene matches: 17. CDR1 and CDR2 (germline): MNHEY, SVGEGT. The CDR3 covers 18 residues. CDR3 nucleotides: TGTGCCAGCAGTTACTCCCCGGGGCAGGGGGCGCAAGTTGGAGGCTACACCTTC. Its translation is CASSYSPGQGAQVGGYTF.

The rearrangement links TRBV12-5 to TRBJ2-5; the match to TRBD2 covers 8 bases. Germline lookup yields CDR1 LGHNT and CDR2 FRNRAP. The CDR3 length is 15 residues. V dropped 11 bases and J dropped 2; count of bases not matched to a gene: 13. DNA of the CDR3: TGTGCTGTCGGGCTAGCGGGCCTCCTTCAAGAGACCCAGTACTTC. This translates into CAVGLAGLLQETQYF.

The genes are TRBV7-9 and TRBJ2-7; TRBD1 aligns across 7 bases. The CDR3 is 15 amino acids. J was trimmed by 1 base and V by 4 bases; bases with no gene match: 7. Germline V gene lookup returns CDR1 SEHNR and CDR2 FQNEAQ (reference sequence). In nucleotides, the CDR3 is TGTGCCAGCAGCTCATCAGGGGGTTCTTCCTACGAGCAGTACTTC. Protein sequence: CASSSSGGSSYEQYF.

The rearrangement uses TRBV3-1 (or the pseudogene TRBV3-2) and TRBJ1-2; 9 bases are a match to TRBD1. Germline V gene lookup returns CDR1 LGHDT and CDR2 YNNKEL (reference sequence). Trimming took 8 bases from V and 8 from J; bases not matched to a gene: 15. There are 15 residues in the CDR3. The CDR3 sequence: CASGGQGFGVWGYTF. The CDR3 DNA is TGTGCCAGCGGTGGACAGGGGTTTGGTGTTTGGGGCTACACCTTC.

This clone has just a few counts. This chain links TRBV7-9 with TRBJ1-2; D uncertain. V was cut by 5 bases and J by 5 bases, with 9 bases left in between. CDR1 and CDR2 from the germline V gene are SEHNR and FQNEAQ (reference sequence). This CDR3 region has 12 residues. The CDR3 loop reads CASSLEGYGYTF. CDR3 sequence (DNA): TGTGCCAGCAGCCTCGAGGGATATGGCTACACCTTC.

This chain joins TRBV4-3 and TRBJ2-2; D gene unclear. Germline values: CDR1 LGHNA, CDR2 YSLEER. This CDR3 spans 15 amino acids. Between the trimmed V and J ends, which lost 4 bases and 6 bases, there was a span of 15 bases. The CDR3 is CASSPTLRSPGELFF. CDR3 bases: TGCGCCAGCAGCCCCACGCTACGGAGCCCCGGGGAGCTGTTTTTT.

V and J are TRBV5-4 and TRBJ2-3; 7 bases are shared with TRBD1. V lost 4 bases to trimming and J lost 2 bases; unmatched junction nucleotides: 4. This CDR3 spans 14 amino acids. Germline-derived CDR1 and CDR2 are SGHNT and YYREEE (reference sequence). Here the CDR3 reads CASSPDRLTDTQYF. The CDR3 region has the DNA TGTGCCAGCAGCCCGGACAGGCTCACAGATACGCAGTATTTT. The whole variable domain, filled in from reference TRBV5-4 and TRBJ2-3, reads ETGVTQSPTHLIKTRGQQVTLRCSSQSGHNTVSWYQQALGQGPQFIFQYYREEENGRGNFPPRFSGLQFPNYSSELNVNALELDDSALYLCASSPDRLTDTQYFGPGTRLTVL.

This chain connects TRBV6-5 to TRBJ2-5; tentative D call: TRBD2 (6 bases). Deletions cut 5 bases from V and 5 bases from J, with 18 bases between. There are 15 residues in the CDR3. Germline CDR1 reads MNHEY; CDR2 reads SVGAGI. The CDR3 DNA reads as TGTGCCAGCAGTCCCTCGACTAGAAGGGAGGAGACCCAGTACTTC. As protein: CASSPSTRREETQYF.

This clone has a single count. The chain employs TRBV6-6 and TRBJ1-1; 8 bases are shared with TRBD1. The trim removed 6 bases at V and 4 bases at J, leaving 4 bases unmatched. This CDR3 contains 13 residues. From germline, CDR1 is MNHNY and CDR2 SVGAGI (reference sequence). CDR3 DNA: TGTGCCAGCAGGACAGGGGCGATCACTGAAGCTTTCTTT. Translated: CASRTGAITEAFF.

Notes on this clone: A read error may produce the germline difference seen at one junction end. This sequence joins TRBV7-7 and TRBJ2-5, with TRBD2 matching 14 bases. This CDR3 is 21 amino acids long. The germline CDR1 and CDR2 sequences are SSHAT and FNYEAQ (reference sequence). The CDR3 nucleotides read TGTGCTAGCAGCTTAGGACTAGCGGGAGGAAGATACCAAACGAACCAAGAGACCCAGTACTTC. This codes for CASSLGLAGGRYQTNQETQYF.

Note on this clone: Other nucleotide sequences from this sample produce the same CDR3. DNA for the CDR3: TGTGCCATCAGTGAATCCGGGACATCCACCTACGAGCAGTACTTC. As protein: CAISESGTSTYEQYF. This chain connects TRBV10-3 to TRBJ2-7, with D maybe TRBD1 (6 bases). There are 15 residues in the CDR3. The V end lost 3 bases, the J end lost 2 bases, and 14 bases lay between the germline ends. CDR1 and CDR2 (germline): ENHRY, SYGVKD.

This sequence joins TRBV15 and TRBJ1-3, with D uncertain. CDR1 is LNHNV and CDR2 is YYDKDF in the germline V gene (reference sequence). The CDR3 is 15 amino acids. V lost 0 bases to trimming and J lost 0 bases, with 6 bases between them. CDR3 nucleotide sequence: TGTGCCACCAGCAGAGATGTATACTCTGGAAACACCATATATTTT. The encoded protein is CATSRDVYSGNTIYF.

This chain links TRBV4-1 with TRBJ2-7; TRBD1 aligns across 9 bases. CDR1 is MGHRA, CDR2 YSYEKL, per germline. The CDR3 extends over 14 amino acids. Trimming removed 5 bases from V and 4 bases from J; junction bases left unmatched: 6. CDR3 DNA: TGCGCCAGCAGCTGGACAGGGGCCGGTTACGAGCAGTACTTC. This encodes CASSWTGAGYEQYF.

The gene calls are TRBV6-5 and TRBJ1-2, with 8 bases aligning to TRBD1. Germline V gene data show CDR1 as MNHEY and CDR2 as SVGAGI. J gave up 7 bases and V 6 bases, and 7 bases lay outside the gene matches. The CDR3 has 13 residues. CDR3 loop: CASRTRQGFGYTF. CDR3 nucleotides: TGTGCCAGCAGGACTAGACAGGGGTTTGGCTACACCTTC.

V and J are TRBV7-2 and TRBJ2-3; 7 nucleotides align to TRBD1. Per the germline V gene, CDR1 is SGHTA and CDR2 is FQGNSA. CDR3 length: 18 amino acids. With V trimmed by 5 bases and J by 1 base, 15 bases remained unmatched. For the CDR3, the DNA is TGTGCCAGCAGCCTGGAACGGAGTAGGGGGCTTGGCACAGATACGCAGTATTTT. Translation: CASSLERSRGLGTDTQYF.

The rearrangement uses TRBV19 and TRBJ1-5, with 8 bases matching TRBD1. This CDR3 comprises 13 residues. V trimming: 9 bases; J trimming: 4 bases; junction bases outside the gene matches: 5. The germline V gene has CDR1 LNHDA and CDR2 SQIVND (reference sequence). This chain's CDR3 is CASGQGPNQPQHF. CDR3 DNA sequence: TGTGCCAGCGGACAGGGTCCGAATCAGCCCCAGCATTTT.

V usage is TRBV23-1 and J usage is TRBJ1-5; 10 positions agree with TRBD1. TRBV23-1 falls under the ORF class, with uncertain function. CDR3 length: 16 amino acids. J lost 4 bases, V lost 7 bases, and 10 bases had no gene match. DNA for the CDR3: TGCGCCAGCATTCACAGACCGGGACAGGGGAATCAGCCCCAGCATTTT. Amino acids: CASIHRPGQGNQPQHF.

On this clone: This CDR3 is also generated by other DNA sequences in the sample. CDR3 sequence: CASSFENSPLHF. The CDR3, as DNA: TGTGCCAGCAGCTTTGAGAATTCACCCCTCCACTTT. The chain uses TRBV7-9 and TRBJ1-6; unclear D gene. The germline V gene encodes CDR1 SEHNR and CDR2 FQNEAQ (reference sequence). Trimming removed 3 bases at V and 7 bases at J, with 4 bases between. This CDR3 region has 12 residues.